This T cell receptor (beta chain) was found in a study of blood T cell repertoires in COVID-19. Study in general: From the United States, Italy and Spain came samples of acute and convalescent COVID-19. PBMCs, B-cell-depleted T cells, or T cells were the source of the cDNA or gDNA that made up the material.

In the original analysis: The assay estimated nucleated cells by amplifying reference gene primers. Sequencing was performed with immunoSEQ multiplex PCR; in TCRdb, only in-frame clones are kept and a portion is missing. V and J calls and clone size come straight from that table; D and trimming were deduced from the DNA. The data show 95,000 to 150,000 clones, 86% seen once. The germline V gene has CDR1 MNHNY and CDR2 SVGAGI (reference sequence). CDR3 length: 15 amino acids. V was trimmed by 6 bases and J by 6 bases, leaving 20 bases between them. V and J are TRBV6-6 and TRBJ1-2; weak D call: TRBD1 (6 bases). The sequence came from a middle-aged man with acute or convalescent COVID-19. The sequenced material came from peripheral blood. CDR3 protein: CASSRAQNRADGYTF. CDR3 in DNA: TGTGCCAGCAGCCGAGCCCAAAACAGGGCTGATGGCTACACCTTC.